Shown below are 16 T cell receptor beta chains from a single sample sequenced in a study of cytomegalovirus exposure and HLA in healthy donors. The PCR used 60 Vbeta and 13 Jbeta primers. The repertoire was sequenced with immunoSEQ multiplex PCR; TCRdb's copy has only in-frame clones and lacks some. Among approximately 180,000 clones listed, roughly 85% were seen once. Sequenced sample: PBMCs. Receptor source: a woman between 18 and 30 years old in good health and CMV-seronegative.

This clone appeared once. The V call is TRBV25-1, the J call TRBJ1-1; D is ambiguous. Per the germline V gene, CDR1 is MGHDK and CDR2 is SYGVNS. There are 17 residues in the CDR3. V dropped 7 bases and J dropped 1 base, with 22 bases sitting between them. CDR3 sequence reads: CASIGGVLRRGNTEAFF. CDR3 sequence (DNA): TGTGCCAGCATCGGTGGGGTTTTAAGGCGGGGGAACACTGAAGCTTTCTTT.

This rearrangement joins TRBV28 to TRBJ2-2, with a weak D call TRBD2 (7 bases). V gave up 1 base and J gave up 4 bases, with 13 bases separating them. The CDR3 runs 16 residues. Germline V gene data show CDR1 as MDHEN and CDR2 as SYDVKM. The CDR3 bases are TGTGCCAGCAGTTTATCGGGGGGCAAAGGCACCGGGGAGCTGTTTTTT. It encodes CASSLSGGKGTGELFF.

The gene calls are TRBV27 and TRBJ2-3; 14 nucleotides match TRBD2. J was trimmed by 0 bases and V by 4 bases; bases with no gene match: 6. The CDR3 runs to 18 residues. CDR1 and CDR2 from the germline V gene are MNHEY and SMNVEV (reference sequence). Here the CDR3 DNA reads TGTGCCAGCAGTTCGACTAGCGGGAGGGCCTCGAGCACAGATACGCAGTATTTT. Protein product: CASSSTSGRASSTDTQYF.

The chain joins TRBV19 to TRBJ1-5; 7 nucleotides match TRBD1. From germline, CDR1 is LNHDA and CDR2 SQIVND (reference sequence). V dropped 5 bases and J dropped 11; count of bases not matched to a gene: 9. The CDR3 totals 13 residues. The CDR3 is CASSFRPQGAQHF. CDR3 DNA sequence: TGTGCCAGTAGTTTTCGGCCGCAGGGGGCCCAGCATTTT.

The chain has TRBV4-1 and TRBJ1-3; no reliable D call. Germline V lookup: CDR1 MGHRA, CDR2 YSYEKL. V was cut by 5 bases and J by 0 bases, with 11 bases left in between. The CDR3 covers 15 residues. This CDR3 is CASSFDGYSGNTIYF. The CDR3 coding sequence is TGCGCCAGCAGCTTTGACGGGTACTCTGGAAACACCATATATTTT.

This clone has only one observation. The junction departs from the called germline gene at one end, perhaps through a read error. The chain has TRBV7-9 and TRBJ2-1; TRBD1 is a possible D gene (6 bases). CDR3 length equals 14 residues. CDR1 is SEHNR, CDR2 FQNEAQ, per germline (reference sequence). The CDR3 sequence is CSSSLGQPHNEQFF. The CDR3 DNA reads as TGTTCCAGCAGCCTGGGACAACCCCACAATGAGCAGTTCTTC.

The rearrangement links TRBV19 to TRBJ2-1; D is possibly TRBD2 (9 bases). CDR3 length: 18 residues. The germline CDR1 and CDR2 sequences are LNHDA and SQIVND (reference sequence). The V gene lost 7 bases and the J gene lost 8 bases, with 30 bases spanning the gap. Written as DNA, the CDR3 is TGTGCCAGTATCAATACGGGGGCGGGGGGGCGGACAGGGTATGAGCAGTTCTTC. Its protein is CASINTGAGGRTGYEQFF.

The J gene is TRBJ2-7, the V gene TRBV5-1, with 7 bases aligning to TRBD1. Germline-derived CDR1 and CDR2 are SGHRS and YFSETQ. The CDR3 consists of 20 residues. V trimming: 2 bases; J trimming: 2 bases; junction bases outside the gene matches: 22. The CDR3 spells CASSLMAYTPTGASPYEQYF. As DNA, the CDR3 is TGCGCCAGCAGCTTAATGGCCTATACCCCAACAGGGGCCTCCCCCTACGAGCAGTACTTC. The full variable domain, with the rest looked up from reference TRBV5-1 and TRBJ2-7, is KAGVTQTPRYLIKTRGQQVTLSCSPISGHRSVSWYQQTPGQGLQFLFEYFSETQRNKGNFPGRFSGRQFSNSRSEMNVSTLELGDSALYLCASSLMAYTPTGASPYEQYFGPGTRLTVT.

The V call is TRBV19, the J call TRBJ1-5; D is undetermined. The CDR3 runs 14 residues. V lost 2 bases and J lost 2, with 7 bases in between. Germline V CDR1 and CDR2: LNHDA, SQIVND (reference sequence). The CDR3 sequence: CASSIQVGNQPQHF. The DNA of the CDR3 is TGTGCCAGTAGTATACAGGTGGGCAATCAGCCCCAGCATTTT.

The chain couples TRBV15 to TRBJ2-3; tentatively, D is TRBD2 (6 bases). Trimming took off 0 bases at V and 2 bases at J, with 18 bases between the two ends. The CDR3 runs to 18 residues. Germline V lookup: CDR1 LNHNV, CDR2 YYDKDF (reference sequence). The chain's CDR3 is CATSRDHKGGPPTDTQYF. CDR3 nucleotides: TGTGCCACCAGCAGAGATCATAAGGGAGGCCCCCCCACAGATACGCAGTATTTT. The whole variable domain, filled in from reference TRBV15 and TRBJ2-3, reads DAMVIQNPRYQVTQFGKPVTLSCSQTLNHNVMYWYQQKSSQAPKLLFHYYDKDFNNEADTPDNFQSRRPNTSFCFLDIRSPGLGDTAMYLCATSRDHKGGPPTDTQYFGPGTRLTVL.

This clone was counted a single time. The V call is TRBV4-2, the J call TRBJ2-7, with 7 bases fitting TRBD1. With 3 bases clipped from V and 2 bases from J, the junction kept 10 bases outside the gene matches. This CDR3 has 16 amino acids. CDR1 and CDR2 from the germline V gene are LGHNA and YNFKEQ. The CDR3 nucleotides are TGTGCCAGCAGCCAGATGAGGACAGGCTATACCTACGAGCAGTACTTC. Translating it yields CASSQMRTGYTYEQYF.

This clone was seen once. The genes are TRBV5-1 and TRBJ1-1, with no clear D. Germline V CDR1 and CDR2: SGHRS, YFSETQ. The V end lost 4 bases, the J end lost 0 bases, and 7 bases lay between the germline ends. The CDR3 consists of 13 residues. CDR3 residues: CASSANMNTEAFF. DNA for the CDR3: TGCGCCAGCAGCGCCAACATGAACACTGAAGCTTTCTTT. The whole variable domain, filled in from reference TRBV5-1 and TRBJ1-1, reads KAGVTQTPRYLIKTRGQQVTLSCSPISGHRSVSWYQQTPGQGLQFLFEYFSETQRNKGNFPGRFSGRQFSNSRSEMNVSTLELGDSALYLCASSANMNTEAFFGQGTRLTVV.

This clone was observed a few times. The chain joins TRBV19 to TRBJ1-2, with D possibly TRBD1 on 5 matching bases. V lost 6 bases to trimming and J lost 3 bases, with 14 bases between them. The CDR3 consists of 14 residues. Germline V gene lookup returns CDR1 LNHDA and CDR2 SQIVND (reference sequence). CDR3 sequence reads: CASSRDWGDYGYTF. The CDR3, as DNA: TGTGCCAGTAGCCGGGACTGGGGGGACTATGGCTACACCTTC. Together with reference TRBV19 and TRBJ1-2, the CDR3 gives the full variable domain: DGGITQSPKYLFRKEGQNVTLSCEQNLNHDAMYWYRQDPGQGLRLIYYSQIVNDFQKGDIAEGYSVSREKKESFPLTVTSAQKNPTAFYLCASSRDWGDYGYTFGSGTRLTVV.

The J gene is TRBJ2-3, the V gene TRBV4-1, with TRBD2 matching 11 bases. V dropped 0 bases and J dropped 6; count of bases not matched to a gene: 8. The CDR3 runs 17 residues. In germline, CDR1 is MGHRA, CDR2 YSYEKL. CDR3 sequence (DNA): TGCGCCAGCAGCCAAGACCTTACTAGCGGGAGTTGGGATACGCAGTATTTT. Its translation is CASSQDLTSGSWDTQYF.

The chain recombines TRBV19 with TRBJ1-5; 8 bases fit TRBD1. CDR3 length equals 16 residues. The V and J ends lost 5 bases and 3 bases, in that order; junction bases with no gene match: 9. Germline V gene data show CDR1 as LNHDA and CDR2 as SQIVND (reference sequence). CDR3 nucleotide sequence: TGTGCCAGTAGTCCACCCAGGACAGGGTACAATCAGCCCCAGCATTTT. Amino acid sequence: CASSPPRTGYNQPQHF.

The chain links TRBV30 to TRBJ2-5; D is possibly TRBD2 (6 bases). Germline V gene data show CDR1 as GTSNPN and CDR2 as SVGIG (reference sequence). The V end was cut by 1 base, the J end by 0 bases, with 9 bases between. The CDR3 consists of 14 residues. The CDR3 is CAWSEGGNQETQYF. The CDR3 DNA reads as TGTGCCTGGAGTGAAGGCGGGAACCAAGAGACCCAGTACTTC.